The T cell receptor (beta chain) under discussion was sequenced for a study of beta chain features in type 1 diabetes (dated by TCRdb to the late 2010s). In the study overall: Mean age, gender distribution, total cell number and subset yield did not differ between patients and healthy donors. A total of roughly 100 million sorted cells were examined across all samples, and the number of cells per subset was strongly correlated with RNA yield. In the study, TCRB repertoires of sorted circulating CD4+ T cell subsets from recently diagnosed type 1 diabetes patients were compared with those of matched healthy donors. Whereas all 28 donors provided naive and central memory subsets, regulatory and stem cell-like memory subsets were isolated from just 8 patients and roughly eight healthy donors. Beyond this particular receptor, the publication reports: Naive, central memory and regulatory TCRB repertoires appeared more similar among patients than among healthy donors. A moderate but significant shortening of TCRB CDR3 length was observed in type 1 diabetes patients in all four CD4+ subsets. Only small numbers of individuals were included in the HLA sub-analyses, which left unresolved whether HLA type had any influence on TCRB rearrangement. PCR may preferentially amplify shorter templates, but because patient and control samples were amplified and corrected together, any resulting skew would affect both groups equally. Because cDNA rather than genomic DNA was sequenced, highly expressing activated cells could have been over-represented, although no difference in activation and CD3 levels was found between groups. Fewer insertions and more nucleotide deletions at VDJ recombination sites were observed in patients with type 1 diabetes, implying thymic rearrangement abnormalities.

Including the terminal cysteine and phenylalanine, the CDR3 comprises 14 residues. Only the CDR3 portion is preserved as DNA: 42 bases, with reading frame beginning at the first base. Reading the germline V gene (reference sequence) gives CDR1 SGHAT and CDR2 FQDESV. The germline V and J ends show losses of 2 bases and 7 bases respectively, and no gene match explains 2 bases of the junction. Each donor gave one peripheral blood draw, approximately 0.11 L on average, collected into heparinised tubes. A BD FACSAria II and a panel including CD45RO, CCR7, CD25, CD127, CD95 and CD27 were used to sort naive, central memory, regulatory and stem cell-like memory CD4+ T cells. All sorted populations exceeded 95% purity. PBMCs were separated immediately by Lymphoprep density gradient centrifugation and were stained directly, without being cultured. To minimize batch effects, samples were stained and sorted in pairs, one healthy donor with one patient per experiment.

This clone appeared a single time. The antigen it recognizes is unknown. No base-level quality is on record; no much larger clone is a single base apart. The High Capacity cDNA Reverse Transcription Kit was used to reverse transcribe all of the isolated RNA, meaning that expressed TCRB transcripts were what got sequenced. Naive, central memory and regulatory T cell samples underwent deep immunoSEQ sequencing, averaging approximately 3.3 million total reads per sample. Sorted cells were lysed in RLT buffer and RNA was extracted with DNase-treated RNeasy Micro or Mini kits, depending on cell number. To prevent cross-contamination, each cell subset was processed individually, whereas patient and healthy donor samples were processed jointly. TCRB sequences were amplified from cDNA with the immunoSEQ multiplex PCR, producing 87-bp fragments spanning the CDR3 region. Sequencing of the amplicons was performed on the Illumina HiSeq platform. Concerning the study's data processing: Synthetic template baselines were used to correct PCR bias computationally, reads within Hamming distance 2 were collapsed, and singletons that could not be merged were discarded. By aligning reads against IMGT, V, D and J genes, CDR3 length, and insertions or deletions at six rearrangement sites were assigned. Within each subset, clonotype counts were normalized to sorted cell number, and only after that were true diversity and Gini coefficients computed with the tcR R package. The overlap coefficient, calculated on TCRB nucleotide sequences, was used to quantify repertoire sharing. As a proxy for the pre-selection repertoire, out-of-frame TCRB sequences from naive cells were analyzed. In TCRdb, the immuneACCESS table is reduced to in-frame sequences with V and J assigned. These tables do not hold every clone; where another copy was compared, an unresolved V gene accounts for under half, and the others remain unexplained. Clonal size and the V and J genes are those of that table, whereas D and trimming came from the DNA. The sample table holds 300,000 to 450,000 clones, of which 15% to 20% were seen once. Jointly, the top ten make up approximately 0.043% of the sample.

Recombination connected TRBV11-1 to TRBJ1-6, and TRBD1 aligns with 7 junction nucleotides. The TCR sequence derives from a woman under 30 in good health. Sequenced input: naive CD4+ T cells from blood. The cell subset or site label for this specimen denotes: true naive CD4+ T cells. Read as DNA, the sequence is TGTGCCAGCAGCTTACAGGGGGTAAATTCACCCCTCCACTTT. Its product reads: CASSLQGVNSPLHF. The entire variable domain, with the stretches around the CDR3 drawn from the reference TRBV11-1 and TRBJ1-6 proteins, is EAEVAQSPRYKITEKSQAVAFWCDPISGHATLYWYRQILGQGPELLVQFQDESVVDDSQLPKDRFSAERLKGVDSTLKIQPAELGDSAMYLCASSLQGVNSPLHFGNGTRLTVT.